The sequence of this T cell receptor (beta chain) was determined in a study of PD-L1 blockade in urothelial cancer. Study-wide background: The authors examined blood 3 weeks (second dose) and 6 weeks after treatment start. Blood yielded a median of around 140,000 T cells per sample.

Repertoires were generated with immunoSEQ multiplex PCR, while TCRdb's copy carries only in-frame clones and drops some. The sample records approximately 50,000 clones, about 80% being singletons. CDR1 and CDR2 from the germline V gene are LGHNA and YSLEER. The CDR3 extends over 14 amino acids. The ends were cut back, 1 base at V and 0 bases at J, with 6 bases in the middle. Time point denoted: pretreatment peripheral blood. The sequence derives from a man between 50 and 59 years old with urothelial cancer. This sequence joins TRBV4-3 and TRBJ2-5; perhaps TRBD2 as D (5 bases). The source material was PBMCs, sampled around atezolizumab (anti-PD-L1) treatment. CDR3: CASSQGGDQETQYF. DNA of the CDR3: TGCGCCAGCAGCCAAGGGGGAGACCAAGAGACCCAGTACTTC.